Given below is one T cell receptor beta chain in context. This entry belongs to a study of blood T cell repertoires in COVID-19. Deletions cut 3 bases from V and 7 bases from J, with 13 bases between. Per the germline V gene, CDR1 is SEHNR and CDR2 is FQNEAQ (reference sequence). This CDR3 is built from 14 residues. Clinical histories supplied by participants themselves formed the basis of cohort assignment. Libraries were prepared by immunoSEQ multiplex PCR; TCRdb keeps only in-frame clonotypes and omits some of them. The profile shows approximately 260,000 clones, 70% to 90% of them singletons. This TCR was recovered from a woman between 40 and 50 years old with acute COVID-19. V usage is TRBV7-9 and J usage is TRBJ1-5; a possible D gene is TRBD1 (5 bases). Specimen: PBMCs or T cells enriched from blood (not recorded which). In DNA, the CDR3 is TGTGCCAGCAGCTTGGGGCAGTCCCGACAGCCCCAGCATTTT. Its translation is CASSLGQSRQPQHF.